These 20 T cell receptor beta chains were all obtained from the same sample, sequenced in a study of graft-versus-host responses after intestinal transplantation. The table came from immunoSEQ multiplex PCR; TCRdb's copy has only in-frame clones and leaves some out. The table has tens of thousands of clones, about 93% seen once. The antigens of these receptors remain unknown. The material was unstimulated CD4+ T cells sorted from spleen or lymph node cells, obtained before transplant. The source is a human donor who was the organ donor for an intestinal transplant.

The chain uses TRBV28 and TRBJ1-2; D remains unclear. The CDR3 extends over 12 amino acids. V lost 6 bases to trimming and J lost 6 bases, with 11 bases between them. Germline CDR1 reads MDHEN; CDR2 reads SYDVKM. CDR3 nucleotide sequence: TGTGCCAGCAGCCCGCTTAGGGATGGCTACACCTTC. Translated, it gives CASSPLRDGYTF.

The chain employs TRBV7-9 and TRBJ2-3; 7 bases are a match to TRBD2. CDR1 SEHNR and CDR2 FQNEAQ come from the germline V gene (reference sequence). The ends lost 1 base at V and 3 bases at J; junction bases unmatched: 4. There are 15 residues in the CDR3. In DNA, the CDR3 is TGTGCCAGCAGCTTAGGCGTTAGCGGGACAGATACGCAGTATTTT. Its protein is CASSLGVSGTDTQYF.

The chain uses TRBV7-2 and TRBJ2-5; no definite D call. The CDR3 length is 11 residues. Looked up from germline, CDR1 is SGHTA and CDR2 is FQGNSA. V was trimmed by 0 bases and J by 7 bases, leaving 3 bases between them. This CDR3 reads CASSLAGTQYF. CDR3 nucleotides: TGTGCCAGCAGCTTAGCGGGGACCCAGTACTTC.

This chain uses TRBV5-6 with TRBJ2-3; TRBD1 aligns across 9 bases. The CDR3 loop spans 15 amino acids. V lost 3 bases to trimming and J lost 0 bases; unmatched junction nucleotides: 2. From germline, CDR1 is SGHDT and CDR2 YYEEEE. CDR3 nucleotide sequence: TGTGCCAGCAGCTACGGACAGGGGAGCACAGATACGCAGTATTTT. Translated, it gives CASSYGQGSTDTQYF.

The rearrangement uses TRBV10-3 and TRBJ1-1, with a possible D match to TRBD1 (5 bases). Germline CDR1 and CDR2: ENHRY and SYGVKD. Between the trimmed V and J ends, which lost 2 bases and 4 bases, there was a span of 11 bases. The length of the CDR3 is 14 residues. CDR3 loop: CAISEIQGGTEAFF. The CDR3 nucleotides are TGTGCCATCAGTGAGATCCAGGGAGGCACTGAAGCTTTCTTT.

The J gene is TRBJ2-2, the V gene TRBV2; the match to TRBD1 covers 9 bases. V lost 4 bases, J lost 6 bases, and 0 bases stayed unmatched. CDR3 length equals 13 residues. Germline assignment: CDR1 SNHLY and CDR2 FYNNEI. The CDR3 loop is CASSGQGAGELFF. The CDR3 bases are TGTGCCAGCAGTGGACAGGGGGCCGGGGAGCTGTTTTTT.

This chain uses TRBV2 with TRBJ2-2, with D unclear. There are 13 residues in the CDR3. Looked up from germline, CDR1 is SNHLY and CDR2 is FYNNEI. With 4 bases removed from V and 3 bases from J, the gap between germline ends came to 6 bases. In DNA, the CDR3 is TGTGCCAGCAGTGTACAATACACCGGGGAGCTGTTTTTT. Translated: CASSVQYTGELFF.

V usage is TRBV28 and J usage is TRBJ1-5; no definite D call. V was shortened by 2 bases and J by 0 bases, with 11 bases between the two germline ends. The germline V gene encodes CDR1 MDHEN and CDR2 SYDVKM. The CDR3 loop spans 16 amino acids. The CDR3 bases are TGTGCCAGCAGTTTACCCGGACCGATTAGCAATCAGCCCCAGCATTTT. Translated, it gives CASSLPGPISNQPQHF. The entire variable domain, with the rest obtained from reference TRBV28 and TRBJ1-5, is as follows: DVKVTQSSRYLVKRTGEKVFLECVQDMDHENMFWYRQDPGLGLRLIYFSYDVKMKEKGDIPEGYSVSREKKERFSLILESASTNQTSMYLCASSLPGPISNQPQHFGDGTRLSIL.

This clone was counted between two and nine times. V is TRBV5-1 and J is TRBJ1-4; TRBD1 is a possible D gene (6 bases). V was trimmed by 8 bases and J by 6 bases, leaving 20 bases between them. The CDR3 is 15 amino acids. Germline assignment: CDR1 SGHRS and CDR2 YFSETQ. CDR3 region: CASGGRGDGHEKLFF. CDR3 nucleotide sequence: TGCGCCAGTGGGGGGCGCGGGGATGGACATGAAAAACTGTTTTTT.

The chain couples TRBV5-4 to TRBJ2-7; no firm D call. Trimming cost V 4 bases and J 2 bases, with 13 bases left between them. Germline-derived CDR1 and CDR2 are SGHNT and YYREEE (reference sequence). This CDR3 has 14 amino acids. CDR3 residues: CASSLPGPPYEQYF. DNA of the CDR3: TGTGCCAGCAGCCTCCCCGGGCCACCCTACGAGCAGTACTTC.

V gene TRBV5-4 combines with J gene TRBJ2-5; D uncertain. Matching the DNA end better, TRBJ2-7 makes the J call doubtful. CDR1 is SGHNT, CDR2 YYREEE, per germline (reference sequence). The CDR3 contains 14 residues. The CDR3 spells CASSLGGPSYEQYF. The CDR3 DNA sequence: TGTGCCAGCAGCTTGGGCGGACCTTCCTACGAGCAGTACTTC.

The table lists this clone with a few counts. The chain links TRBV21-1 to TRBJ2-1; TRBD2, as called in the table, went unchecked against the DNA. TRBV21-1 is a pseudogene. The CDR3 contains 18 residues. This chain's CDR3 is CASSKWAYQAGGVDEQFF. CDR3 sequence (DNA): TGTGCCAGCAGCAAATGGGCCTATCAGGCGGGAGGTGTGGATGAGCAGTTCTTC.

This clone was observed once. The V and J genes are TRBV29-1 and TRBJ1-1; 8 bases are shared with TRBD1. Germline CDR1 is SQVTM and CDR2 is ANQGSEA. After removal of 6 bases from V and 8 bases from J, the junction contained 8 bases not matched to a gene. This CDR3 is 12 amino acids long. CDR3 in amino acids: CSVATGGAEAFF. The CDR3 coding sequence is TGCAGCGTAGCAACAGGGGGAGCCGAAGCTTTCTTT.

The chain joins TRBV4-2 to TRBJ2-5; TRBD2 agrees at 8 bases. The V gene end was trimmed by 0 bases and the J gene end by 1 base; junction bases not matched to a gene: 13. Germline V gives CDR1 LGHNA, CDR2 YNFKEQ. The CDR3 loop spans 19 amino acids. CDR3 amino acids: CASSQDGTSIHTRQETQYF. Here the CDR3 DNA reads TGTGCCAGCAGCCAAGATGGGACTAGTATTCACACCCGCCAAGAGACCCAGTACTTC.

This chain connects TRBV11-2 to TRBJ2-3; either TRBD1 or TRBD2 may fit D (6 bases each). The CDR3 is 16 amino acids. V dropped 1 base and J dropped 2 bases, with 13 bases sitting between them. Germline V lookup: CDR1 SGHAT, CDR2 FQNNGV. The CDR3 region is CASSLVGGRATDTQYF. CDR3 in DNA: TGTGCCAGCAGCTTAGTTGGGGGGCGCGCCACAGATACGCAGTATTTT.

The rearrangement uses TRBV7-6 and TRBJ1-4, with 8 bases that match TRBD1. V dropped 3 bases and J dropped 6; count of bases not matched to a gene: 6. The CDR3 has 15 amino acids. Germline V gene lookup returns CDR1 SGHVS and CDR2 FNYEAQ. Written as DNA, the CDR3 is TGTGCCAGCAGCTTCGGACAGGGCAAAGATGAAAAACTGTTTTTT. This gives the protein CASSFGQGKDEKLFF. Based on the CDR3 plus reference TRBV7-6 and TRBJ1-4, the full variable domain is GAGVSQSPRYKVTKRGQDVALRCDPISGHVSLYWYRQALGQGPEFLTYFNYEAQQDKSGLPNDRFSAERPEGSISTLTIQRTEQRDSAMYRCASSFGQGKDEKLFFGSGTQLSVL.

The chain uses TRBV21-1 and TRBJ2-1; the DNA was not compared with TRBD2, the D call given in the table. TRBV21-1 corresponds to a pseudogene. This CDR3 is built from 15 residues. In nucleotides, the CDR3 is TGTGCCAGCAGCAAAGTTGGCGGGAGCCTCAATGAGCAGTTCTTC. It specifies CASSKVGGSLNEQFF.

On this clone: At the DNA level, this CDR3 is encoded by other sequences in the same sample as well. This chain joins TRBV7-8 and TRBJ1-5; 7 bases fit TRBD1. Germline loops: CDR1 SGHVS, CDR2 FQNEAQ. The V gene end was trimmed by 0 bases and the J gene end by 2 bases; junction bases not matched to a gene: 10. CDR3 length: 18 residues. CDR3 DNA sequence: TGTGCCAGCAGCTTAGCGATACACAGGGGTGCGGGCAATCAGCCCCAGCATTTT. Translated: CASSLAIHRGAGNQPQHF.

In its sample, this clone was seen a few times. The rearrangement uses TRBV4-1 and TRBJ2-6, with 7 bases that match TRBD1. Germline V gene sequence: CDR1 MGHRA, CDR2 YSYEKL. The CDR3 covers 17 residues. The J segment lost 0 bases and the V segment lost 3 bases, leaving 5 bases of the junction unmatched. The CDR3 spells CASSHGQAYSGANVLTF. CDR3 nucleotide sequence: TGCGCCAGCAGCCACGGACAGGCCTACTCTGGGGCCAACGTCCTGACTTTC.

The genes are TRBV5-5 and TRBJ2-5; no reliable D call. CDR3 size: 14 residues. Germline V CDR1 and CDR2: SGHKS, YYEKEE (reference sequence). V lost 1 base and J 4 bases, leaving 11 bases between the germline ends. CDR3 DNA sequence: TGTGCCAGCAGCTTGTTTACATTTCGAGAGACCCAGTACTTC. As protein: CASSLFTFRETQYF.